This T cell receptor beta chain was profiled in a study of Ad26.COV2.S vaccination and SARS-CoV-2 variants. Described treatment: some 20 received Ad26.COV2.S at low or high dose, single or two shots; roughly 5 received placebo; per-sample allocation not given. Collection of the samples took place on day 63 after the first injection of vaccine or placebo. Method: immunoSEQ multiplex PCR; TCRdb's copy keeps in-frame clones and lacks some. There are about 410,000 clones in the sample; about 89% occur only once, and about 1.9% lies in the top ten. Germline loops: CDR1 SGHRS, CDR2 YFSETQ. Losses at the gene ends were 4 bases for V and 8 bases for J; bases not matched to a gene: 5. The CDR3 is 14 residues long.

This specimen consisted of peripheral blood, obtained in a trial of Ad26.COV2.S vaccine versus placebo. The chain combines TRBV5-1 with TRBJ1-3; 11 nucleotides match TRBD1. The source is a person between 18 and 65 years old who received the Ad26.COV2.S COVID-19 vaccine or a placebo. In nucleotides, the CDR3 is TGCGCCAGCAGCGAGGGACAGGGGGTATACACCATATATTTT. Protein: CASSEGQGVYTIYF.